The entry below gives a single TCR beta chain sequence along with its context. Its antigen remains unidentified. TCRdb reanalysed the RT-PCR reads using MiXCR and keeps one entry per CDR3 protein. The repertoire has hundreds of thousands of distinct CDR3 sequences, 12% of them found once; the top ten carry about 10%. CDR3 size: 16 residues. The V gene lost 0 bases and the J gene lost 4 bases, with 13 bases spanning the gap. In germline, CDR1 is LGHNA, CDR2 YSLEER. The entry originates in a study of response to subunit inactivated influenza vaccine. General study findings and limits: T cells newly recruited by each seasonal influenza vaccination are few, the authors suggested.

Specimen: PBMCs from blood, collected on the day of vaccination. This TCR was recovered from a man between 50 and 59 years old who received an inactivated influenza vaccine. The chain joins TRBV4-3 to TRBJ2-1, with D uncertain. The CDR3: CASSQDLDLPYNEQFF. CDR3 nucleotide sequence: TGCGCCAGCAGCCAAGATCTAGACCTACCATACAATGAGCAGTTCTTC.